This entry features one T cell receptor beta chain sequence. Its antigen is undetermined. This table comes from immunoSEQ multiplex PCR, and its TCRdb copy is limited to in-frame clones, with some not included. The sample has approximately 70,000 clones, about 74% seen once; the top ten hold more than 6.5%. Time point specified: blood 4 weeks post-SBRT, at nephrectomy. Treatment given: 15 Gy SBRT to primary tumor, nephrectomy 4 weeks later. Nephrectomy followed 15 Gy stereotactic body radiation by 4 weeks. These data come from a study of radiation and T cells in renal cell carcinoma. Study findings and constraints: No pretreatment tumor biopsies were available for baseline clonotypes.

The origin of this receptor is a man aged 55-75 years with renal cell carcinoma. This sample comprised blood, obtained from a patient whose treatment included radiotherapy and nephrectomy.

The chain's CDR3 is CASSPEGSGLYTDTQYF. In nucleotides, the CDR3 is TGCGCCAGCAGCCCGGAGGGATCGGGACTCTACACAGATACGCAGTATTTT. The chain joins TRBV5-1 to TRBJ2-3; possible D gene TRBD2, 6 bases. The germline V gene has CDR1 SGHRS and CDR2 YFSETQ. The CDR3 covers 17 residues. Trimming pared 4 bases from V and 2 bases from J, leaving 20 bases between.